This TCR beta chain was captured in a study of early T cells in non-severe SARS-CoV-2 infection. As for the study in general: From unsorted whole blood, bulk RNA was sequenced, and the chains remained unpaired. Study-wide findings and caveats: Missing private and CD4 specificities, VDJdb matching favored anti-spike CD8 responses.

The junction had 12 bases not matched to a gene; V was cut back by 4 bases and J by 6 bases. The CDR3 totals 16 residues. CDR1 and CDR2 from the germline V gene are KGHDR and SFDVKD. This clonotype was counted at least ten times. The antigen remains undetermined. The TCR library protocol was used to attach unique molecular identifiers. These identifiers were attached to individual cDNA molecules. In TCRdb, the 5' RACE reads were re-called with MiXCR into one record per CDR3 protein. The sample carries about 50,000 distinct CDR3 sequences, about a tenth recorded once. The TCR comes from an adult who was a healthcare worker with PCR-confirmed SARS-CoV-2 infection or an uninfected control (not recorded which). The chain links TRBV24-1 to TRBJ2-3, with TRBD1 matching 7 bases. Source material: whole blood. This CDR3 reads CATSDPQGIGRDTQYF. CDR3 bases: TGTGCCACCAGTGACCCACAGGGGATAGGAAGGGATACGCAGTATTTT.